This T cell receptor (beta chain) was recorded in a study of blood T cells in healthy people across ages. A second 7 to 11 cycle PCR used barcoded and J-beta primers. TCRdb fed the 5' RACE reads into MiXCR, producing one record per CDR3 protein. The table lists hundreds of thousands of distinct CDR3 sequences, about 52% of them singletons, with 30% to 40% in the top ten. From germline, CDR1 is MGHDK and CDR2 SYGVNS. The V segment lost 6 bases and the J segment 5 bases; nucleotides outside the gene matches: 10. The CDR3 extends over 16 amino acids. The sample providers were healthy Caucasian people from Russia, aged about 6 to 90. In each sample, at least 6 million PBMCs were isolated. Points on this clonotype: Its specificity is not known.

Study-wide results and caveats: Higher naive T cell percentage went strongly together with higher TCR beta diversity.

What was sequenced was blood. The V call is TRBV25-1, the J call TRBJ2-1, with 10 bases that match TRBD2. The source is a woman in her sixties in good health. CDR3 coding DNA: TGTGCCAGCAGGCCGCCCCTAGCGGGAGTTAACAATGAGCAGTTCTTC. Encoded protein: CASRPPLAGVNNEQFF.